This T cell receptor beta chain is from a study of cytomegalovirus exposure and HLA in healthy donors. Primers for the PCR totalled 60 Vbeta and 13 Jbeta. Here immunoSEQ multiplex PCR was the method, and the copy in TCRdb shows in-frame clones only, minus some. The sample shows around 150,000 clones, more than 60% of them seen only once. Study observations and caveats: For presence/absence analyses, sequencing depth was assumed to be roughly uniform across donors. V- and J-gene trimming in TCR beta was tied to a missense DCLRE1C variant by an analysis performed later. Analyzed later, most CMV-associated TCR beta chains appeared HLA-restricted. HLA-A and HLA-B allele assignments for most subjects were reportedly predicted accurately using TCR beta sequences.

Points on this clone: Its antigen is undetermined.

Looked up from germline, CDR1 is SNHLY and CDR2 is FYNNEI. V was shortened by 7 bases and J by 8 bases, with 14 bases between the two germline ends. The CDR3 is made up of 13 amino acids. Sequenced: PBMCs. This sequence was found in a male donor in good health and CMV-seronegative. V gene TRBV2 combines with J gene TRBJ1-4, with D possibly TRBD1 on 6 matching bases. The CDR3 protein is CASIRQGKEKLFF. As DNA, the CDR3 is TGTGCCAGCATCAGGCAGGGGAAAGAAAAACTGTTTTTT.